This T cell receptor (beta chain) originates from a study of cytomegalovirus exposure and HLA in healthy donors. While the first cohort had fewer than 850 subjects, the donors belonged to the separate validation cohort of about 120 subjects. Measured with immunoSEQ multiplex PCR; TCRdb has only the in-frame clones, and not every one. In the table there are 250,000 or so clones, around nine tenths of which are singletons. CDR3 length: 14 amino acids. With V trimmed by 5 bases and J by 3 bases, 5 bases remained unmatched. Germline CDR1 is MDHEN and CDR2 is SYDVKM. Findings and limits, study-wide: First-cohort TCR clusters tended to co-occur in the 90 to 150 validation repertoires, a later analysis found.

Notes on this clone: The target antigen is unknown.

The chain uses TRBV28 and TRBJ2-7; 9 bases map to TRBD1. This clonotype was obtained from a man in his late teens or twenties in good health and CMV-seronegative. The sequenced material came from PBMCs. The CDR3 DNA reads as TGTGCCAGCAGTCCGTGGACAGGGGACTACGAGCAGTACTTC. It encodes CASSPWTGDYEQYF.